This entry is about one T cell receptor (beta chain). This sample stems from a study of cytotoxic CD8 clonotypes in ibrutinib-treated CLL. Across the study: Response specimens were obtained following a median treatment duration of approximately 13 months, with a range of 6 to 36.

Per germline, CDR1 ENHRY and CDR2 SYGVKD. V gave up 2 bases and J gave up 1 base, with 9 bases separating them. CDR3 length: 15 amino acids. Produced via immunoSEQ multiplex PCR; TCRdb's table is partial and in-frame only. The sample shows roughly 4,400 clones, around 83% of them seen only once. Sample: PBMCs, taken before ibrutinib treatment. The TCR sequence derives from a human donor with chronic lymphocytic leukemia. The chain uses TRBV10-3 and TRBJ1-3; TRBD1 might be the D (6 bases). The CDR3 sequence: CAISEGGLSGNTIYF. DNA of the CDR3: TGTGCCATCAGTGAGGGGGGGCTATCTGGAAACACCATATATTTT.